This T cell receptor beta chain stems from a study of blood T cell repertoires in COVID-19. In the study overall: Acute and convalescent COVID-19 samples came from the United States, Italy and Spain.

This clone showed up just a few times. Original processing notes: Amplification of reference gene primers was used by the study to estimate nucleated cell counts. TCRdb keeps only in-frame clones here, not all; method: immunoSEQ multiplex PCR. V and J calls and clone size are those listed in that table; D and trimming were worked out from the DNA. The sample shows about 160,000 clones, approximately 91% of them seen only once. The TCR was taken from a man between 18 and 35 years old with acute or convalescent COVID-19. Sequenced material: peripheral blood.

In DNA form, the CDR3 reads TGTGCCAGTAGTATAGTTTCTCGCCCCGGTGGGCCCCAGCATTTT. Translation gives CASSIVSRPGGPQHF. The chain links TRBV19 to TRBJ1-5, with D hard to call. This CDR3 spans 15 amino acids. V dropped 1 base and J dropped 9 bases, with 16 bases sitting between them. The germline gives CDR1 LNHDA, CDR2 SQIVND (reference sequence).